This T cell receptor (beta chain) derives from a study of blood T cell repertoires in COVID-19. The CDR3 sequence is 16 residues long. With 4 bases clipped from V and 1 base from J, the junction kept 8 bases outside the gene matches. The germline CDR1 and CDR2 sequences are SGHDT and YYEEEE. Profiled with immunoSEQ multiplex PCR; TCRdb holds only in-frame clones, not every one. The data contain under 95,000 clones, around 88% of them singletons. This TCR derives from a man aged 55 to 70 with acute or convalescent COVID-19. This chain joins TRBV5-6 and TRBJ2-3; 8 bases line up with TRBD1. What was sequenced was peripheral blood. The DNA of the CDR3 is TGTGCCAGCAGCCCTTTTTTGGGACAGGGCACAGATACGCAGTATTTT. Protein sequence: CASSPFLGQGTDTQYF.